A selection of T cell receptor beta chains follows, all from one sample in a study of CD8+CD57+ T cells in acquired aplastic anemia. TCRdb ran MiXCR on the reads and lists one entry per CDR3 protein. The top ten hold roughly 44% of the sample, which has approximately 170,000 distinct CDR3 sequences, approximately 60% seen once. What was sequenced was sorted CD4+, CD8+, or CD8+CD57+ T cells (not recorded which) from PBMCs. Receptors were obtained from a human donor in good health. Both conserved end residues are part of each CDR3. Each record gives: J gene, D gene, V gene, CDR3 length, clone size, CDR3 protein, CDR3 DNA. D genes are given only for firm matches. Some rows mark clone size as missing; the rest say once, few, many or name a class of expanded clone.

TRBJ1-6 | . | TRBV15 | 14 | few | CATSRPDGGTPLHF | TGTGCCACCAGCAGACCAGACGGCGGAACACCCCTCCACTTT
TRBJ2-2 | . | TRBV20-1 | 13 | . | CSAREGVTGELFF | TGCAGTGCTAGAGAGGGGGTCACCGGGGAGCTGTTTTTT
TRBJ2-1 | TRBD1 | TRBV20-1 | 14 | . | CSARDGTDYNEQFF | TGCAGTGCTAGAGATGGGACAGACTACAATGAGCAGTTCTTC
TRBJ1-5 | . | TRBV4-2 | 15 | . | CASSPDEGSNQPQHF | TGTGCCAGCAGCCCAGACGAGGGGTCGAATCAGCCCCAGCATTTT
TRBJ1-2 | . | TRBV25-1 | 13 | many | CASSAGTPYGYTF | TGTGCCAGCAGTGCCGGGACACCCTATGGCTACACCTTC
TRBJ1-2 | . | TRBV7-2 | 15 | . | CASSFGAADNYGYTF | TGTGCCAGCAGCTTCGGTGCAGCCGACAACTATGGCTACACCTTC
TRBJ2-2 | . | TRBV7-8 | 10 | . | CASSRWELFF | TGTGCCAGCAGCCGCTGGGAGCTGTTTTTT
TRBJ2-1 | TRBD1 | TRBV2 | 12 | . | CASSTGQPEQFF | TGTGCCAGCAGTACGGGACAGCCTGAGCAGTTCTTC
TRBJ2-5 | TRBD1 | TRBV4-1 | 14 | many | CASSQHGTAETQYF | TGCGCCAGCAGCCAACATGGGACAGCCGAGACCCAGTACTTC
TRBJ2-1 | TRBD2 | TRBV7-2 | 15 | . | CASSLGASGGPTQFF | TGTGCCAGCAGCTTAGGGGCTAGCGGGGGGCCTACCCAGTTCTTC
TRBJ2-3 | . | TRBV10-3 | 17 | . | CASSYRWASTSTDTQYF | TGTGCCAGCAGTTACCGGTGGGCGTCTACTAGCACAGATACGCAGTATTTT
TRBJ2-7 | . | TRBV7-3 | 14 | . | CASSEERVTYEQYF | TGTGCCAGCAGTGAAGAGAGGGTAACCTACGAGCAGTACTTC
TRBJ1-2 | TRBD1 | TRBV10-2 | 15 | once | CASSEPGRQGDGYTF | TGCGCCAGCAGTGAGCCGGGTCGACAGGGGGATGGCTACACCTTC
TRBJ2-3 | . | TRBV20-1 | 15 | . | CSARDLEQGTDTQYF | TGCAGTGCTAGAGATTTGGAACAGGGCACAGATACGCAGTATTTT
TRBJ2-7 | TRBD2 | TRBV19 | 15 | . | CASSTGDIAGGEQYF | TGTGCCAGTAGTACGGGGGACATCGCGGGGGGCGAGCAGTACTTC
TRBJ2-1 | TRBD2 | TRBV7-2 | 14 | . | CASSLMAGDNEQFF | TGTGCCAGCAGCTTAATGGCGGGGGACAATGAGCAGTTCTTC
TRBJ1-2 | . | TRBV20-1 | 13 | . | CSALKGQMSGYTF | TGCAGTGCTCTGAAGGGGCAAATGAGTGGCTACACCTTC
TRBJ2-7 | . | TRBV19 | 15 | many | CASSIQDLPPYEQYF | TGTGCCAGTAGTATTCAGGACCTACCCCCCTACGAGCAGTACTTC
TRBJ1-6 | . | TRBV20-1 | 15 | . | CSARDRPGGGSPLYF | TGCAGTGCTAGAGACCGACCGGGGGGCGGCTCACCCCTCTACTTT
TRBJ1-4 | . | TRBV2 | 15 | . | CASSGSGGDNEKLFF | TGTGCCAGCAGTGGTAGCGGTGGGGACAATGAAAAACTGTTTTTT
TRBJ1-1 | . | TRBV2 | 13 | . | CASGGLIGTEAFF | TGTGCCAGCGGGGGACTCATTGGGACTGAAGCTTTCTTT
TRBJ2-3 | TRBD2 | TRBV2 | 14 | . | CATGTGGYTDTQYF | TGTGCGACCGGGACGGGAGGTTACACAGATACGCAGTATTTT
TRBJ1-1 | . | TRBV18 | 15 | . | CASSHTEPGDTEAFF | TGTGCCAGCTCACATACCGAGCCGGGGGACACTGAAGCTTTCTTT
TRBJ2-5 | TRBD2 | TRBV2 | 14 | . | CASRLAGGQETQYF | TGTGCCAGCAGGTTAGCGGGGGGCCAAGAGACCCAGTACTTC
TRBJ1-2 | TRBD1 | TRBV2 | 14 | . | CASREDRGNYGYTF | TGTGCCAGCAGGGAGGACAGGGGAAACTATGGCTACACCTTC
TRBJ1-6 | . | TRBV10-3 | 16 | . | CAISESPGRSDSPLHF | TGTGCCATCAGTGAGTCCCCGGGCAGGTCCGATTCACCCCTCCACTTT
TRBJ1-4 | . | TRBV9 | 16 | . | CASSSGGVPTNEKLFF | TGTGCCAGCAGCTCAGGTGGGGTTCCAACTAATGAAAAACTGTTTTTT
TRBJ2-3 | . | TRBV2 | 13 | . | CASSEVSPDTQYF | TGTGCTAGCAGTGAAGTGTCCCCAGATACGCAGTATTTT
TRBJ2-5 | TRBD2 | TRBV7-2 | 15 | . | CASSLELAEEETQYF | TGTGCCAGCAGCTTGGAACTAGCGGAGGAAGAGACCCAGTACTTC
TRBJ2-2 | . | TRBV10-3 | 15 | . | CAISEWSANTGELFF | TGTGCCATCAGTGAGTGGTCAGCTAACACCGGGGAGCTGTTTTTT
TRBJ2-7 | TRBD1 | TRBV5-8 | 14 | . | CASTYGTAVYEQYF | TGTGCCAGCACCTACGGGACAGCTGTCTACGAGCAGTACTTC
TRBJ1-5 | . | TRBV24-1 | 16 | few | CATSDLGAGAEQPQHF | TGTGCCACCAGTGATTTGGGGGCGGGGGCTGAGCAGCCCCAGCATTTT
TRBJ2-3 | . | TRBV7-9 | 15 | many | CASSLRTPSTDTQYF | TGTGCCAGCAGCTTACGGACACCTAGCACAGATACGCAGTATTTT
TRBJ1-2 | . | TRBV7-8 | 15 | . | CASSLVGGSGYGYTF | TGTGCCAGCAGCTTAGTGGGTGGTTCAGGGTATGGCTACACCTTC
TRBJ2-5 | . | TRBV20-1 | 12 | few | CSALMGNVAQYF | TGCAGTGCTCTTATGGGCAACGTGGCCCAGTACTTC
TRBJ2-2 | . | TRBV2 | 11 | . | CASSEGAKLFF | TGTGCCAGCAGTGAAGGGGCGAAGCTGTTTTTT
TRBJ2-2 | . | TRBV6-2/TRBV6-3 | 15 | many | CASTIPAEPTRELFF | TGTGCCAGCACCATTCCCGCCGAGCCAACCCGGGAGCTGTTTTTT
TRBJ1-2 | . | TRBV5-1 | 14 | . | CASSLAGDNRGYTF | TGCGCCAGCAGCTTGGCAGGGGACAACAGAGGCTACACCTTC
TRBJ1-2 | . | TRBV3-1 | 11 | once | CASRLGYGYTF | TGTGCCAGCCGATTGGGATATGGCTACACCTTC
TRBJ2-1 | TRBD1 | TRBV5-1 | 15 | many | CASSSTGGTYNEQFF | TGCGCCAGCAGCTCGACAGGGGGGACCTACAATGAGCAGTTCTTC
TRBJ1-6 | TRBD1 | TRBV4-1 | 14 | . | CASNRDRGNSPLHF | TGCGCCAGCAACCGGGACAGGGGAAATTCACCCCTCCACTTT
TRBJ1-6 | TRBD1 | TRBV15 | 18 | once | CATSRGPQTGGGYSPLHF | TGTGCCACCAGCAGAGGCCCCCAAACAGGGGGCGGGTATTCACCCCTCCACTTT
TRBJ2-2 | . | TRBV24-1 | 16 | . | CATSDVNRANTGELFF | TGTGCCACCAGTGATGTTAACAGGGCGAACACCGGGGAGCTGTTTTTT